The T cell receptor (beta chain) described here comes from a study of T-cell memory formation after mild COVID-19. At the level of the study: Clusters of TCRs were largely donor specific. Study-wide points: There were some responding clones in pre-infection memory, which suggested that cross-reactive memory had joined. Clones contracting across day 15 to 85 had a balanced CD4/CD8 profile; later expanding clones leaned CD4+.

Libraries for TCRalpha and TCRbeta carried sample barcodes and unique molecular identifiers via 5'RACE. TCRdb re-derived calls from the 5' RACE reads in MiXCR, one entry per CDR3 protein. The table includes about 140,000 distinct CDR3 sequences, around 15% detected once. This clonotype came up a few times. Its antigen is unidentified. The CDR3 runs to 15 residues. CDR1 ENHRY and CDR2 SYGVKD come from the germline V gene. After removal of 0 bases from V and 5 bases from J, the junction contained 2 bases not matched to a gene. This chain connects TRBV10-3 to TRBJ2-5, with 11 positions matching TRBD2. Sequences were obtained from PBMCs or a T cell subset sorted from them (not recorded which). The sequence derives from an adult woman who had mild COVID-19 (a few samples of this study predate the infection). Cell type and time point are not known. The CDR3 reads CAISESGTSGETQYF. In DNA, the CDR3 is TGTGCCATCAGTGAGTCCGGGACTAGCGGTGAGACCCAGTACTTC.